The next 30 T cell receptor beta chains were all read from a single sample in a study of T cell repertoires in cytomegalovirus infection. Their antigen targets remain unknown. TCRdb used MiXCR to reprocess the reads, holding one entry per CDR3 protein. The sample shows some 500,000 distinct CDR3 sequences, around a third of them seen only once. The sequenced sample was cultured PBMCs, obtained from culture after CMV antigen stimulation. These receptor sequences come from a human donor in good health (CMV status not recorded). Some clones in this sample may be carry-over from other donors' samples.

This clonotype was detected only once. The J gene is TRBJ2-1, the V gene TRBV11-1; 7 bases match TRBD2. CDR1 SGHAT and CDR2 FQDESV come from the germline V gene (reference sequence). The CDR3 loop spans 15 amino acids. The ends lost 5 bases at V and 2 bases at J; junction bases unmatched: 6. The CDR3 protein is CASSPQLAAYNEQFF. The CDR3 nucleotides read TGTGCCAGCAGCCCCCAGCTAGCGGCCTACAATGAGCAGTTCTTC.

This sequence joins TRBV7-9 and TRBJ1-2; the D is unclear. CDR1 and CDR2 from the germline V gene are SEHNR and FQNEAQ (reference sequence). The CDR3 sequence is 13 residues long. Trimming shortened V by 4 bases and J by 5 bases, and 11 bases separated the two germline ends. CDR3 DNA sequence: TGTGCCAGCAGCTCCCAGCTGCTGTATGGCTACACCTTC. Amino acids: CASSSQLLYGYTF.

This sequence joins TRBV7-3 and TRBJ2-2, with TRBD1 matching over 7 bases. The CDR3 covers 15 residues. The germline V gene has CDR1 SGHTA and CDR2 FQGTGA. J lost 8 bases, V lost 2 bases, and 8 bases had no gene match. CDR3 nucleotide sequence: TGTGCCAGCAGCTTAGACTTTCCGGGACAGGGGGAGCTGTTTTTT. It codes for CASSLDFPGQGELFF.

In this sample, this clonotype turned up many times. This chain connects TRBV7-2 to TRBJ2-5; D is unresolved. Per germline, CDR1 SGHTA and CDR2 FQGNSA. The V gene lost 0 bases and the J gene lost 5 bases, with 10 bases spanning the gap. The length of the CDR3 is 14 residues. The CDR3: CASSLAVGWETQYF. The CDR3 DNA follows: TGTGCCAGCAGCTTAGCTGTCGGTTGGGAGACCCAGTACTTC.

The chain carries TRBV11-3 and TRBJ1-1, with a tentative D call TRBD1 (6 bases). The CDR3 extends over 16 amino acids. Trimming left V 5 bases short and J 1 base short, with 17 bases between. CDR1 and CDR2 (germline): SGHNT, YENEEA. The CDR3 here is CASSPNWWGQNTEAFF. CDR3 coding DNA: TGTGCCAGCAGCCCCAATTGGTGGGGACAGAACACTGAAGCTTTCTTT. The full variable domain, with the rest looked up from reference TRBV11-3 and TRBJ1-1, is EAGVVQSPRYKIIEKKQPVAFWCNPISGHNTLYWYLQNLGQGPELLIRYENEEAVDDSQLPKDRFSAERLKGVDSTLKIQPAELGDSAVYLCASSPNWWGQNTEAFFGQGTRLTVV.

The rearrangement joins TRBV5-4 to TRBJ2-5; unclear D gene. Germline CDR1 and CDR2: SGHNT and YYREEE (reference sequence). CDR3 size: 15 residues. Between the trimmed V and J ends, which lost 0 bases and 5 bases, there was a span of 14 bases. CDR3 nucleotides: TGTGCCAGCAGCTTGGCGGGCCAATCCTGGGAGACCCAGTACTTC. This gives the protein CASSLAGQSWETQYF.

This clonotype was detected a few times. The chain's CDR3 is CASSHDGNYGYTF. The CDR3 coding sequence is TGTGCCAGCAGCCATGATGGGAACTATGGCTACACCTTC. The J gene is TRBJ1-2, the V gene TRBV14; no firm D call. Trimming removed 3 bases from V and 2 bases from J, with 7 bases in between. From germline, CDR1 is SGHDN and CDR2 FVKESK. CDR3 length equals 13 residues. The variable domain in full, with the rest retrieved from reference TRBV14 and TRBJ1-2, is EAGVTQFPSHSVIEKGQTVTLRCDPISGHDNLYWYRRVMGKEIKFLLHFVKESKQDESGMPNNRFLAERTGGTYSTLKVQPAELEDSGVYFCASSHDGNYGYTFGSGTRLTVV.

The rearrangement links TRBV6-1 to TRBJ2-2; D gene uncertain. CDR1 is MNHNS and CDR2 is SASEGT in the germline V gene. V was pared by 2 bases and J by 1 base, with 5 bases between. The CDR3 extends over 14 amino acids. The CDR3 region is CASSEMLNTGELFF. As DNA, the CDR3 is TGTGCCAGCAGTGAAATGTTGAACACCGGGGAGCTGTTTTTT.

This clonotype came up a few times. This sequence joins TRBV11-2 and TRBJ2-7; 7 bases align to TRBD2. In germline, CDR1 is SGHAT, CDR2 FQNNGV. V trimming: 2 bases; J trimming: 5 bases; junction bases outside the gene matches: 9. This CDR3 is 15 amino acids long. The DNA of the CDR3 is TGTGCCAGCAGCTTAATGGCGGGAGAGATGGACGAGCAGTACGTC. Translation gives CASSLMAGEMDEQYV.

This rearrangement joins TRBV7-2 to TRBJ1-6, with D hard to call. The V gene's germline CDR1 is SGHTA and CDR2 FQGNSA. The CDR3 length is 14 residues. Between the trimmed V and J ends, which lost 0 bases and 4 bases, there was a span of 4 bases. DNA of the CDR3: TGTGCCAGCAGCTTAGCAGCTTATAATTCACCCCTCCACTTT. Amino acids: CASSLAAYNSPLHF.

This clonotype was found a few times. This rearrangement joins TRBV7-2 to TRBJ1-1, with 7 bases that match TRBD1. The CDR3 loop spans 17 amino acids. V shed 0 bases, J shed 5 bases, and the junction held 12 bases outside the gene matches. The germline gives CDR1 SGHTA, CDR2 FQGNSA. Here the CDR3 reads CASSLAMTGTVRTEAFF. The CDR3 DNA sequence: TGTGCCAGCAGCTTAGCCATGACAGGGACAGTGAGAACTGAAGCTTTCTTT.

In nucleotides, the CDR3 is TGCGCCAGCAGTGACCAGGGAAGCGTCCAGTACTTC. It is translated as CASSDQGSVQYF. V gene TRBV10-2 combines with J gene TRBJ2-4; weak D call: TRBD1 (5 bases). From germline, CDR1 is WSHSY and CDR2 SAAADI. This CDR3 contains 12 residues. Deletions cut 3 bases from V and 13 bases from J, with 13 bases between.

V is TRBV6-2 or TRBV6-3 and J is TRBJ2-7, with 7 bases matching TRBD2. Trimming took 0 bases from V and 3 from J; bases not matched to a gene: 5. Germline loops: CDR1 MNHEY, CDR2 SVGEGT. This CDR3 has 15 residues. CDR3 DNA: TGTGCCAGCAGTTACTCGTTCGGACTAGTCTACGAGCAGTACTTC. It translates to CASSYSFGLVYEQYF.

The chain uses TRBV19 and TRBJ2-3; 8 positions match TRBD2. V gave up 0 bases and J gave up 1 base; unmatched junction bases: 3. Germline V gene sequence: CDR1 LNHDA, CDR2 SQIVND (reference sequence). The CDR3 length is 16 residues. The CDR3 loop is CASSIDASGRTDTQYF. CDR3 DNA sequence: TGTGCCAGTAGTATAGATGCTAGCGGGCGCACAGATACGCAGTATTTT. Together with reference TRBV19 and TRBJ2-3, the CDR3 gives the full variable domain: DGGITQSPKYLFRKEGQNVTLSCEQNLNHDAMYWYRQDPGQGLRLIYYSQIVNDFQKGDIAEGYSVSREKKESFPLTVTSAQKNPTAFYLCASSIDASGRTDTQYFGPGTRLTVL.

The chain is built from TRBV20-1 and TRBJ2-3; TRBD1 agrees at 7 bases. CDR3 size: 15 residues. V shed 1 base and J 1 base; nucleotides not matched to a gene: 5. The V gene's germline CDR1 is DFQATT and CDR2 SNEGSKA (reference sequence). The CDR3, as DNA: TGCAGTGCTAGAGTACCGACAGGGCGCACAGATACGCAGTATTTT. Its translation is CSARVPTGRTDTQYF.

This sequence joins TRBV18 and TRBJ2-5; D gene uncertain. Germline V gene data show CDR1 as KGHSH and CDR2 as LQKENI. The CDR3 totals 13 residues. The V gene lost 4 bases and the J gene lost 3 bases, with 9 bases spanning the gap. This CDR3 is CASSRAPEETQYF. The CDR3 DNA sequence: TGTGCCAGCTCACGAGCGCCAGAAGAGACCCAGTACTTC.

V is TRBV4-1 and J is TRBJ1-3; D is unclear. Germline V gene sequence: CDR1 MGHRA, CDR2 YSYEKL. The germline V and J ends were trimmed by 0 bases and 3 bases, with 12 bases remaining between them. The CDR3 is 16 amino acids. The CDR3 loop reads CASSQDLGILGNTIYF. CDR3 DNA: TGCGCCAGCAGCCAAGATCTCGGGATTCTTGGAAACACCATATATTTT.

The table lists this clonotype with a few counts. The rearrangement links TRBV4-1 to TRBJ2-2, with TRBD2 identical over 9 bases. Germline CDR1 and CDR2: MGHRA and YSYEKL. V trimming: 0 bases; J trimming: 0 bases; junction bases outside the gene matches: 8. The CDR3 has 19 amino acids. The CDR3 DNA sequence: TGCGCCAGCAGCCAAGATCGGGGCGGGAGGGCTGCGAACACCGGGGAGCTGTTTTTT. Translated, it gives CASSQDRGGRAANTGELFF.

The rearrangement joins TRBV6-5 to TRBJ2-5; the D gene could be TRBD1 or TRBD2 (5 bases each). Per germline, CDR1 MNHEY and CDR2 SVGAGI. V dropped 5 bases and J dropped 5 bases, with 18 bases sitting between them. The CDR3 consists of 15 residues. The CDR3 region is CASSLVQGRGETQYF. The CDR3 region has the DNA TGTGCCAGCAGTCTAGTTCAGGGAAGAGGGGAGACCCAGTACTTC.

The J gene is TRBJ2-1, the V gene TRBV4-3; no clear D. CDR3 length: 13 amino acids. Deletions cut 0 bases from V and 7 bases from J, with 7 bases between. Per the germline V gene, CDR1 is LGHNA and CDR2 is YSLEER. CDR3 nucleotides: TGCGCCAGCAGCCAAGAAAGAGTGAATGAGCAGTTCTTC. Translated: CASSQERVNEQFF.

The V gene is TRBV6-2 or TRBV6-3, the J gene TRBJ2-2; TRBD2 matches 10 bases. J gave up 4 bases and V 5 bases, and 10 bases lay outside the gene matches. Germline V CDR1 and CDR2: MNHEY, SVGEGT. The CDR3 spans 17 residues. The chain's CDR3 is CASSLSPTSGITGELFF. CDR3 bases: TGTGCCAGCAGTCTCTCCCCCACTAGCGGGATCACCGGGGAGCTGTTTTTT.

The chain employs TRBV19 and TRBJ1-5; D uncertain. V lost 6 bases to trimming and J lost 4 bases, with 13 bases between them. The CDR3 is 14 residues long. Germline V gene lookup returns CDR1 LNHDA and CDR2 SQIVND (reference sequence). The CDR3 coding sequence is TGTGCCAGTAGGTCAGACTCAGGAAATCAGCCCCAGCATTTT. Translation gives CASRSDSGNQPQHF.

This clonotype has just a few counts. CDR3 protein: CASSDIAGELFF. CDR3 DNA sequence: TGTGCCAGCAGTGACATAGCAGGGGAGCTGTTTTTT. The rearrangement uses TRBV6-6 and TRBJ2-2; D not certain. The V gene's germline CDR1 is MNHNY and CDR2 SVGAGI (reference sequence). V gave up 5 bases and J gave up 8 bases, with 9 bases separating them. CDR3 length equals 12 residues.

The V and J genes are TRBV28 and TRBJ2-1; TRBD2 matches at 11 bases. The CDR3 sequence is 16 residues long. Looked up from germline, CDR1 is MDHEN and CDR2 is SYDVKM. With V trimmed by 8 bases and J by 4 bases, 10 bases remained unmatched. This chain's CDR3 is CASSTGGTSGYNEQFF. In DNA, the CDR3 is TGTGCCAGCTCAACCGGGGGGACTAGCGGTTACAATGAGCAGTTCTTC.

This clonotype was detected many times. The rearrangement uses TRBV7-2 and TRBJ1-1; TRBD1 is a possible D gene (5 bases). The CDR3 spans 14 residues. Between the trimmed V and J ends, which lost 8 bases and 5 bases, there was a span of 18 bases. Germline V gene sequence: CDR1 SGHTA, CDR2 FQGNSA. The CDR3 loop is CASGTGTVGTEAFF. DNA of the CDR3: TGTGCCAGCGGAACCGGGACGGTGGGTACTGAAGCTTTCTTT.

The chain combines TRBV12-3 or TRBV12-4 with TRBJ2-1; TRBD2 matches at 13 bases. Trimming cost V 5 bases and J 7 bases; bases outside gene matches: 5. This CDR3 comprises 15 residues. The CDR3 region has the DNA TGTGCCAGCAGTGGACTAGCGGGAGAGTATAATGAGCAGTTCTTC. Its translation is CASSGLAGEYNEQFF.

This clonotype was picked up a small number of times. This rearrangement joins TRBV7-2 to TRBJ1-3; a possible D gene is TRBD1 (6 bases). V lost 5 bases and J 1 base, leaving 12 bases between the germline ends. Germline CDR1 SGHTA, CDR2 FQGNSA. The CDR3 loop spans 15 amino acids. The CDR3 loop is CASSGPGVSGNTIYF. In nucleotides, the CDR3 is TGTGCCAGCAGCGGCCCAGGGGTATCTGGAAACACCATATATTTT.

This clonotype was picked up a small number of times. The chain is built from TRBV7-2 and TRBJ2-3, with 7 bases lining up with TRBD2. J gave up 0 bases and V 3 bases, and 3 bases lay outside the gene matches. There are 15 residues in the CDR3. Germline V CDR1 and CDR2: SGHTA, FQGNSA. CDR3 residues: CASSFSGPSTDTQYF. CDR3 in DNA: TGTGCCAGCAGCTTTAGCGGGCCTAGCACAGATACGCAGTATTTT.

The chain uses TRBV7-2 and TRBJ1-2, with no clear D. The CDR3 is 15 amino acids. The V end lost 1 base, the J end lost 4 bases, and 13 bases lay between the germline ends. The germline CDR1 and CDR2 sequences are SGHTA and FQGNSA. CDR3 sequence: CASSLESQRTYGYTF. CDR3 coding DNA: TGTGCCAGCAGCTTAGAATCACAGCGCACCTATGGCTACACCTTC.

The table lists this clonotype with a few counts. The genes are TRBV7-8 and TRBJ1-1; the match to TRBD1 covers 8 bases. In germline, CDR1 is SGHVS, CDR2 FQNEAQ. The V and J ends lost 4 bases and 7 bases, in that order; junction bases with no gene match: 8. The CDR3 extends over 14 amino acids. The CDR3 DNA reads as TGTGCCAGCAGCTCGAGCCTTGGGACAGGTGAAGCTTTCTTT. This encodes CASSSSLGTGEAFF.